The clone carrying this T cell receptor (beta chain) was seen a handful of times. Its target is unknown. The sample comes from a study of cytomegalovirus exposure and HLA in healthy donors. The CDR3 is 12 residues long. Germline V gives CDR1 PRHDT, CDR2 FYEKMQ (reference sequence). V was clipped by 5 bases and J by 2 bases, with 7 bases between them. Findings and caveats of the study: As was reported, the HLA-A and HLA-B alleles of most subjects were accurately predicted from TCR beta sequences.

This PCR relied on a set of 60 Vbeta primers and 13 Jbeta primers. The repertoire was sequenced with immunoSEQ multiplex PCR; TCRdb's copy has only in-frame clones and lacks some. Seen here are some 170,000 clones, 72% observed once, and the top ten hold over 2%. The clonotype comes from a human donor in good health. J is TRBJ2-7 and V is TRBV13; D unclear. The sample consisted of PBMCs. For the CDR3, the DNA is TGTGCCAGCAGCCACACGACCTACGAGCAGTACTTC. As protein: CASSHTTYEQYF.